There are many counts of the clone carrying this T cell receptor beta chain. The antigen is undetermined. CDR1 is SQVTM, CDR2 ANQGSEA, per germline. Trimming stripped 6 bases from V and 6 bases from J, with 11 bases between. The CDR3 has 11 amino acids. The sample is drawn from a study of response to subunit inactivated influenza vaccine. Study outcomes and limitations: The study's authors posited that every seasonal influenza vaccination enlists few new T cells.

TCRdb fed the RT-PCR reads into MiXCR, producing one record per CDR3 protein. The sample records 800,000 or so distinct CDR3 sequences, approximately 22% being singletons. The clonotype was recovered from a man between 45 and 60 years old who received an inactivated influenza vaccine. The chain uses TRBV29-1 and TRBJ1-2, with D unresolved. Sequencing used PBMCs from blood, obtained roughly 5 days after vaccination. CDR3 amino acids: CSVQQYNGYTF. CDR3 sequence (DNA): TGCAGCGTGCAACAATACAATGGCTACACCTTC.